These 21 T cell receptor beta chains came from one sample sequenced in a study of OX40 agonist ivuxolimab in advanced cancers. Repertoires were generated with immunoSEQ multiplex PCR, while TCRdb's copy carries only in-frame clones and drops some. The table shows around 62,000 clones, with around nine tenths occurring only once. The source was CD4+ or CD8+ T cells sorted from blood, collected in a trial of the OX40 agonist ivuxolimab. The receptors stem from an adult with an advanced solid tumor such as melanoma, head and neck, liver or kidney cancer.

The V and J genes are TRBV27 and TRBJ2-3; 12 nucleotides align to TRBD2. Trimming at V came to 6 bases and at J to 4 bases, leaving 11 bases not matched to a gene. The germline V gene encodes CDR1 MNHEY and CDR2 SMNVEV (reference sequence). There are 17 residues in the CDR3. This CDR3 reads CASSPTSGRRRADTQYF. CDR3 nucleotides: TGTGCCAGCAGCCCGACTAGCGGGAGACGGCGGGCAGATACGCAGTATTTT.

The V call is TRBV11-2, the J call TRBJ1-6; D not certain. V was pared by 0 bases and J by 10 bases, with 7 bases between. Germline CDR1 SGHAT, CDR2 FQNNGV. The CDR3 has 13 residues. The CDR3 loop is CASSLEPASPLHF. The CDR3 DNA follows: TGTGCCAGCAGCTTAGAACCGGCGTCACCCCTCCACTTT.

The chain has TRBV7-3 and TRBJ1-1, with no clear D. The CDR3 has 13 residues. Trimming removed 1 base from V and 3 bases from J, with 6 bases in between. The germline V gene has CDR1 SGHTA and CDR2 FQGTGA. CDR3 sequence: CASSLNMDTEAFF. CDR3 sequence (DNA): TGTGCCAGCAGCTTAAATATGGACACTGAAGCTTTCTTT.

DNA for the CDR3: TGTGCCAGTACCTCCGGTAGAGCCTATGGCTACACCTTC. Translating gives CASTSGRAYGYTF. This rearrangement joins TRBV19 to TRBJ1-2, with no clear D. CDR3 size: 13 residues. V was clipped by 7 bases and J by 4 bases, with 13 bases between them. Germline-derived CDR1 and CDR2 are LNHDA and SQIVND (reference sequence).

V is TRBV4-3 and J is TRBJ2-5; D remains ambiguous. The CDR3 extends over 15 amino acids. The germline CDR1 and CDR2 sequences are LGHNA and YSLEER. With 2 bases removed from V and 2 bases from J, the gap between germline ends came to 12 bases. The CDR3 region has the DNA TGCGCCAGCAGCCAACTAGGGCAGCCTCAAGAGACCCAGTACTTC. This gives the protein CASSQLGQPQETQYF.

This chain uses TRBV27 with TRBJ2-3, with TRBD2 matching over 7 bases. V shed 6 bases and J 4 bases; nucleotides not matched to a gene: 4. The CDR3 spans 13 residues. From germline, CDR1 is MNHEY and CDR2 SMNVEV (reference sequence). The CDR3 coding sequence is TGTGCCAGCAGGGGAGGGCCTTCAGATACGCAGTATTTT. Translating it yields CASRGGPSDTQYF.

The J gene is TRBJ2-1, the V gene TRBV7-9; unclear D gene. There are 16 residues in the CDR3. CDR1 is SEHNR, CDR2 FQNEAQ, per germline (reference sequence). The V and J ends lost 0 bases and 7 bases respectively, with 16 bases between them. DNA for the CDR3: TGTGCCAGCAGCTTAGCGTTTGGGGTGGAATCAAATGAGCAGTTCTTC. It codes for CASSLAFGVESNEQFF.

This chain uses TRBV5-1 with TRBJ2-3, with D possibly matching TRBD2 (6 bases). Germline CDR1 reads SGHRS; CDR2 reads YFSETQ. The CDR3 is 11 residues long. Trimming pared 0 bases from V and 14 bases from J, leaving 10 bases between. DNA for the CDR3: TGCGCCAGCAGCTTGGGGGACTTCTTGTATTTT. This encodes CASSLGDFLYF. Complete variable domain (other parts from reference TRBV5-1 and TRBJ2-3): KAGVTQTPRYLIKTRGQQVTLSCSPISGHRSVSWYQQTPGQGLQFLFEYFSETQRNKGNFPGRFSGRQFSNSRSEMNVSTLELGDSALYLCASSLGDFLYFGPGTRLTVL.

This clone was seen more than once but under ten times. J is TRBJ2-3 and V is TRBV6-1, with D possibly being TRBD1 (8 bases). This CDR3 region has 16 residues. V lost 4 bases to trimming and J lost 0 bases, with 14 bases between them. Germline V gene data show CDR1 as MNHNS and CDR2 as SASEGT. The CDR3 nucleotides are TGTGCCAGCAGTGTCCTACAGGGGGGGAGCACAGATACGCAGTATTTT. This gives the protein CASSVLQGGSTDTQYF.

In its sample, this clone was seen once. The chain combines TRBV5-1 with TRBJ2-5; 11 bases agree with TRBD1. The CDR3 runs 15 residues. CDR1 and CDR2 from the germline V gene are SGHRS and YFSETQ. J was trimmed by 1 base and V by 4 bases; bases with no gene match: 3. The CDR3 reads CASSGGTGGQETQYF. The CDR3 DNA reads TGCGCCAGCAGCGGGGGGACAGGGGGCCAAGAGACCCAGTACTTC.

V usage is TRBV25-1 and J usage is TRBJ1-2; 12 bases are shared with TRBD1. Germline V CDR1 and CDR2: MGHDK, SYGVNS. After removal of 2 bases from V and 5 bases from J, the junction contained 6 bases not matched to a gene. This CDR3 spans 16 amino acids. This chain's CDR3 is CASSEGTGGTGYGYTF. The DNA of the CDR3 is TGTGCCAGCAGTGAAGGGACAGGGGGCACGGGTTATGGCTACACCTTC.

The J gene is TRBJ2-7, the V gene TRBV7-8; D possibly corresponds to TRBD1 (5 bases). This CDR3 has 15 amino acids. V shed 2 bases and J shed 4 bases, with 15 bases lying between them. Germline V lookup: CDR1 SGHVS, CDR2 FQNEAQ. The CDR3 region is CASSLSSREGYEQYF. The CDR3 region has the DNA TGTGCCAGCAGCTTATCATCCAGGGAAGGGTACGAGCAGTACTTC.

The chain links TRBV19 to TRBJ1-6, with TRBD1 matching over 7 bases. CDR1 is LNHDA, CDR2 SQIVND, per germline (reference sequence). This CDR3 spans 16 amino acids. J gave up 4 bases and V 6 bases, and 9 bases lay outside the gene matches. CDR3 sequence reads: CASRPGTDLYNSPLHF. The CDR3 region has the DNA TGTGCCAGTAGACCCGGGACAGATCTTTATAATTCACCCCTCCACTTT.

The chain links TRBV28 to TRBJ2-1, with TRBD2 matching over 11 bases. CDR3 size: 16 residues. Trimming at V came to 3 bases and at J to 8 bases, leaving 9 bases not matched to a gene. Germline assignment: CDR1 MDHEN and CDR2 SYDVKM. The CDR3 sequence: CASSFDSGRAGDEQFF. For the CDR3, the DNA is TGTGCCAGCAGTTTCGATAGCGGGAGGGCCGGGGATGAGCAGTTCTTC.

The chain carries TRBV6-1 and TRBJ1-2; D is undetermined. V was cut by 0 bases and J by 2 bases, with 13 bases left in between. CDR1 and CDR2 (germline): MNHNS, SASEGT. The CDR3 spans 16 residues. CDR3 loop: CASSEALGRGNYGYTF. In nucleotides, the CDR3 is TGTGCCAGCAGTGAAGCGCTTGGGAGAGGGAACTATGGCTACACCTTC.

The chain carries TRBV4-3 and TRBJ2-3, with a possible D match to TRBD1 (5 bases). V lost 5 bases to trimming and J lost 3 bases, with 12 bases between them. The CDR3 sequence is 14 residues long. Germline CDR1 LGHNA, CDR2 YSLEER. DNA of the CDR3: TGCGCCAGCAGCTTGGACATGCGTACAGATACGCAGTATTTT. Amino acids: CASSLDMRTDTQYF.

The genes are TRBV18 and TRBJ2-2; perhaps TRBD1 as D (6 bases). CDR3 length: 16 residues. The V end was cut by 5 bases, the J end by 0 bases, with 13 bases between. CDR1 and CDR2 (germline): KGHSH, LQKENI. The CDR3 DNA follows: TGTGCCAGCTCAATAACAGGGATTCCGAACACCGGGGAGCTGTTTTTT. Protein product: CASSITGIPNTGELFF.

The chain links TRBV6-1 to TRBJ2-1; no clear D. CDR3 length equals 14 residues. The ends were cut back, 7 bases at V and 4 bases at J, with 14 bases in the middle. Germline V gene lookup returns CDR1 MNHNS and CDR2 SASEGT. CDR3 amino acids: CASTQRLSYNEQFF. The CDR3, as DNA: TGTGCCAGCACCCAAAGGCTATCTTACAATGAGCAGTTCTTC.

The chain uses TRBV5-6 and TRBJ2-2, with 9 bases that match TRBD1. Germline V gives CDR1 SGHDT, CDR2 YYEEEE. With V trimmed by 3 bases and J by 6 bases, 3 bases remained unmatched. The CDR3 is 14 residues long. CDR3 nucleotide sequence: TGTGCCAGCAGCTGGGGACAGGGCGCCGGGGAGCTGTTTTTT. Its protein is CASSWGQGAGELFF.

The V gene is TRBV5-4, the J gene TRBJ1-1; D is uncertain. The CDR3 has 13 residues. V lost 5 bases and J 10 bases, leaving 18 bases between the germline ends. Germline values: CDR1 SGHNT, CDR2 YYREEE (reference sequence). The CDR3 DNA follows: TGTGCCAGCAGTGGGGTCAGTACAACCTCAGCTTTCTTT. Encoded protein: CASSGVSTTSAFF.

The chain is built from TRBV27 and TRBJ2-5; 8 positions match TRBD2. The length of the CDR3 is 15 residues. Trimming removed 5 bases from V and 4 bases from J; junction bases left unmatched: 9. Germline values: CDR1 MNHEY, CDR2 SMNVEV (reference sequence). The chain's CDR3 is CASSPREGEGETQYF. In DNA form, the CDR3 reads TGTGCCAGCAGTCCTCGGGAGGGGGAGGGAGAGACCCAGTACTTC.